A selection of T cell receptor beta chains follows, all from one sample in a study of cytomegalovirus exposure and HLA in healthy donors. Some clones are missing from TCRdb's copy, which holds only in-frame ones; the method was immunoSEQ multiplex PCR. The sample gives under 85,000 clones, 94% of which show up once; approximately 3.5% is in the top ten. Specimen: PBMCs. These receptors were obtained from a woman younger than 35 in good health and CMV-seropositive. Both conserved end residues are part of each CDR3. Fields, in order: D gene, V gene, clone size, J gene, CDR3 DNA, CDR3 protein. A D gene is named only where the DNA matches it firmly. Clone sizes are given selectively: once, few, many, or a class where the clone is expanded.

D: .
V: TRBV30
size: .
J: TRBJ1-1
DNA: TGTGCCTGGAACAGGGCGGGGAACACTGAAGCTTTCTTT
CDR3: CAWNRAGNTEAFF

D: TRBD2
V: TRBV10-3
size: .
J: TRBJ2-7
DNA: TGTGCCATCAGTGAAGTAGCGGGAAGTCAGCAGTACTTC
CDR3: CAISEVAGSQQYF

D: TRBD2
V: TRBV9
size: .
J: TRBJ2-1
DNA: TGTGCCAGCAGCCGGGGGGGGGCCTACAATGAGCAGTTCTTC
CDR3: CASSRGGAYNEQFF

D: .
V: TRBV7-3
size: once
J: TRBJ1-6
DNA: TGTGCCAGCAGCCAGCGTTTCGGATCACCCCTCCACTTT
CDR3: CASSQRFGSPLHF

D: .
V: TRBV9
size: .
J: TRBJ2-7
DNA: TGTGCCAGCAGCCCAGGGGCACTCGCCTACGAGCAGTACTTC
CDR3: CASSPGALAYEQYF

D: TRBD2
V: TRBV7-2
size: .
J: TRBJ2-5
DNA: TGTGCCAGCAGCCCTGGGAGCGGGGGGGAGACCCAGTACTTC
CDR3: CASSPGSGGETQYF

D: TRBD1
V: TRBV9
size: .
J: TRBJ2-7
DNA: TGTGCCAGCAGCGTATCACAGGGGCCCATGGGGGAGCAGTACTTC
CDR3: CASSVSQGPMGEQYF

D: TRBD1
V: TRBV7-8
size: .
J: TRBJ1-1
DNA: TGTGCCAGCAGCTCGGGACAGATGAACACTGAAGCTTTCTTT
CDR3: CASSSGQMNTEAFF

D: .
V: TRBV7-9
size: .
J: TRBJ1-2
DNA: TGTGCCAGCAGCTCAAGGAGGGCTATAGGGGAGGGCAACTATGGCTACACCTTC
CDR3: CASSSRRAIGEGNYGYTF

D: TRBD2
V: TRBV29-1
size: .
J: TRBJ2-1
DNA: TGCAGCATCACCGAACGGGGACTAGCGGTAGGGGGGCAGTTCTTC
CDR3: CSITERGLAVGGQFF

D: .
V: TRBV6-5
size: .
J: TRBJ1-2
DNA: TGTGCCAGCAGTTATGAGGGAAACTATGGCTACACCTTC
CDR3: CASSYEGNYGYTF

D: .
V: TRBV2
size: .
J: TRBJ1-5
DNA: TGTGCCAGCAGTGAGTTGGCATCGGGGAATCAGCCCCAGCATTTT
CDR3: CASSELASGNQPQHF

D: TRBD1
V: TRBV28
size: .
J: TRBJ1-4
DNA: TGTGCCAGCAGATTTCCGGGACAGGGTAATGAAAAACTGTTTTTT
CDR3: CASRFPGQGNEKLFF

D: .
V: TRBV29-1
size: once
J: TRBJ2-6
DNA: TGCAGCGTTTCACAGGGATTGGGAGGGGCCAACGTCCTGACTTTC
CDR3: CSVSQGLGGANVLTF

D: .
V: TRBV6-1
size: once
J: TRBJ2-4
DNA: TGTGCCAGCAGTGAAATTCTGACCCGAGGGAAAAACATTCAGTACTTC
CDR3: CASSEILTRGKNIQYF

D: .
V: TRBV7-7
size: .
J: TRBJ2-5
DNA: TGTGCCAGCAGCTTAGAAATGCCCGGAGAGGGAGAGACCCAGTACTTC
CDR3: CASSLEMPGEGETQYF

D: .
V: TRBV9
size: .
J: TRBJ2-3
DNA: TGTGCCAGCAGCGTAGTCGGAGGAGGGGGCCTTACAGATACGCAGTATTTT
CDR3: CASSVVGGGGLTDTQYF

D: .
V: TRBV18
size: .
J: TRBJ1-6
DNA: TGTGCCAGCTCACCTCAGGGCAGTTCACCCCTCCACTTT
CDR3: CASSPQGSSPLHF

D: .
V: TRBV28
size: .
J: TRBJ2-1
DNA: TGTGCCAGCAGTCCCAATAATGAGCAGTTCTTC
CDR3: CASSPNNEQFF

D: .
V: TRBV5-1
size: .
J: TRBJ2-1
DNA: TGCGCCAGCAGGCTTACTCTTGAGCAGTTCTTC
CDR3: CASRLTLEQFF

D: TRBD2
V: TRBV7-8
size: .
J: TRBJ2-3
DNA: TGTGCCAGCAGCTTTACTAGCGGGGGGCGAGATACGCAGTATTTT
CDR3: CASSFTSGGRDTQYF

D: TRBD1
V: TRBV20-1
size: .
J: TRBJ1-1
DNA: TGCAGTGCTAGGGGACAGCCTGAAGCTTTCTTT
CDR3: CSARGQPEAFF

D: TRBD2
V: TRBV4-1
size: .
J: TRBJ2-7
DNA: TGCGCCAGCAGCCCTTGGACTAGCGGGACCTACGAGCAGTACTTC
CDR3: CASSPWTSGTYEQYF

D: TRBD2
V: TRBV7-9
size: once
J: TRBJ2-1
DNA: TGTGCCAGCAGCTTAGCCCTAGCGGGAGCCTACAATGAGCAGTTCTTC
CDR3: CASSLALAGAYNEQFF

D: TRBD2
V: TRBV4-3
size: once
J: TRBJ2-7
DNA: TGCGCCAGCAGCCCCCAGTGGCCCGCGGGGAGCGGGGGAGCCTACGAGCAGTACTTC
CDR3: CASSPQWPAGSGGAYEQYF

D: .
V: TRBV20-1
size: .
J: TRBJ2-5
DNA: TGCAGTGCTACAATGGAGACCCAGTACTTC
CDR3: CSATMETQYF

D: TRBD1
V: TRBV19
size: .
J: TRBJ1-2
DNA: TGTGCCAGTAGACCAGGACAGGGGGCACGTGGCTACACCTTC
CDR3: CASRPGQGARGYTF

D: TRBD1
V: TRBV5-5
size: .
J: TRBJ1-1
DNA: TGTGCCAGCAGCGTAACAGGGGAGGACGCTGAAGCTTTCTTT
CDR3: CASSVTGEDAEAFF

D: .
V: TRBV7-2
size: .
J: TRBJ2-7
DNA: TGTGCCAGCAGCTTAAGGAGGGGCTACGAGCAGTACTTC
CDR3: CASSLRRGYEQYF

D: TRBD1
V: TRBV28
size: .
J: TRBJ2-1
DNA: TGTGCCAGCAGTTACCCTCTCCGGGACAGGGGTAATGAGCAGTTCTTC
CDR3: CASSYPLRDRGNEQFF

D: TRBD1
V: TRBV4-3
size: .
J: TRBJ1-1
DNA: TGCGCCAGCAGCCAAGTCCGTCGACAGGGGTGGAACACTGAAGCTTTCTTT
CDR3: CASSQVRRQGWNTEAFF

D: .
V: TRBV11-2
size: few
J: TRBJ2-2
DNA: TGTGCCAGCAGCTTTTCTTTAGCCGGGGAGCTGTTTTTT
CDR3: CASSFSLAGELFF

D: .
V: TRBV7-9
size: .
J: TRBJ2-7
DNA: TGTGCCAGCAGCCCTCTCCGTCGGGAGCAGTACTTC
CDR3: CASSPLRREQYF

D: .
V: TRBV6-4
size: .
J: TRBJ2-3
DNA: TGTGCCAGCACCCGTGAAGAGCGGAGGGATGGGGTTACGCAGTATTTT
CDR3: CASTREERRDGVTQYF

D: TRBD2
V: TRBV5-1
size: once
J: TRBJ2-1
DNA: TGCGCCAGCAGCCCCGAAAGCGGGAGGACTTACAATGAGCAGTTCTTC
CDR3: CASSPESGRTYNEQFF

D: .
V: TRBV19
size: .
J: TRBJ1-5
DNA: TGTGCCAGTAGTACTAGATACATAAACAGGTGGGAAAATCAGCCCCAGCATTTT
CDR3: CASSTRYINRWENQPQHF

D: .
V: TRBV5-4
size: .
J: TRBJ2-7
DNA: TGTGCCAGCAGCTTGGGCCAGGGGAAATGGTACGAGCAGTACTTC
CDR3: CASSLGQGKWYEQYF

D: .
V: TRBV9
size: few
J: TRBJ2-3
DNA: TGTGCCAGCAGCGACGGGACTGACCTGGGGCAGTATTTT
CDR3: CASSDGTDLGQYF

D: TRBD1
V: TRBV4-1
size: .
J: TRBJ1-5
DNA: TGCGCCAGCAGCCTGGGGACAGGGAATCAGCCCCAGCATTTT
CDR3: CASSLGTGNQPQHF

D: .
V: TRBV11-3
size: .
J: TRBJ2-1
DNA: TGTGCCAGCCGGGAAGATTCGGGGGAGCAGTTCTTC
CDR3: CASREDSGEQFF

D: TRBD1
V: TRBV4-2
size: once
J: TRBJ1-2
DNA: TGTGCCAGCAGCCAAGCTAAGGGACAGGGGGAAAGGGGCTACACCTTC
CDR3: CASSQAKGQGERGYTF

D: TRBD1
V: TRBV29-1
size: .
J: TRBJ2-6
DNA: TGCAGCGTTGAGTCGGGACAGAGCTCTGGGGCCAACGTCCTGACTTTC
CDR3: CSVESGQSSGANVLTF

D: TRBD1
V: TRBV2
size: .
J: TRBJ2-1
DNA: TGTGCCAGCAGTAAATACCTAGGGGGCGAGCAGTTCTTC
CDR3: CASSKYLGGEQFF

D: .
V: TRBV4-2
size: .
J: TRBJ2-1
DNA: TGTGCCAGCAGCCAAGAAGGGGGGGGTGCCTACAATGAGCAGTTCTTC
CDR3: CASSQEGGGAYNEQFF

D: .
V: TRBV25-1
size: .
J: TRBJ2-5
DNA: TGTGCCAGCATTGGACTAAAGACCCAGTACTTC
CDR3: CASIGLKTQYF

D: TRBD1
V: TRBV7-8
size: .
J: TRBJ2-5
DNA: TGTGCCAGCAGCTCGGGACAGGACCTTAAGAACTACTTC
CDR3: CASSSGQDLKNYF

D: TRBD2
V: TRBV19
size: .
J: TRBJ2-1
DNA: TGTGCCAGTAGTCTAAGCGGGGGCTCCTACAATGAGCAGTTCTTC
CDR3: CASSLSGGSYNEQFF

D: TRBD2
V: TRBV25-1
size: .
J: TRBJ2-7
DNA: TGTGCCAGCAGTGAATCGGGACTAGCGGGACATACCTACGAGCAGTATTTC
CDR3: CASSESGLAGHTYEQYF

D: .
V: TRBV4-1
size: .
J: TRBJ1-2
DNA: TGCGCCAGCAGCCTGGAGTCACTCTATGGCTACACCTTC
CDR3: CASSLESLYGYTF

D: TRBD1
V: TRBV28
size: .
J: TRBJ1-1
DNA: TGTGCCAGCAGTTTATCTGGACAGGGCAAAGCTTTCTTT
CDR3: CASSLSGQGKAFF

D: .
V: TRBV11-2
size: .
J: TRBJ2-1
DNA: TGTGCCAGCAGTCGATCGGCGGGGGGACAGTTCCATGAGCAGTTCTTC
CDR3: CASSRSAGGQFHEQFF